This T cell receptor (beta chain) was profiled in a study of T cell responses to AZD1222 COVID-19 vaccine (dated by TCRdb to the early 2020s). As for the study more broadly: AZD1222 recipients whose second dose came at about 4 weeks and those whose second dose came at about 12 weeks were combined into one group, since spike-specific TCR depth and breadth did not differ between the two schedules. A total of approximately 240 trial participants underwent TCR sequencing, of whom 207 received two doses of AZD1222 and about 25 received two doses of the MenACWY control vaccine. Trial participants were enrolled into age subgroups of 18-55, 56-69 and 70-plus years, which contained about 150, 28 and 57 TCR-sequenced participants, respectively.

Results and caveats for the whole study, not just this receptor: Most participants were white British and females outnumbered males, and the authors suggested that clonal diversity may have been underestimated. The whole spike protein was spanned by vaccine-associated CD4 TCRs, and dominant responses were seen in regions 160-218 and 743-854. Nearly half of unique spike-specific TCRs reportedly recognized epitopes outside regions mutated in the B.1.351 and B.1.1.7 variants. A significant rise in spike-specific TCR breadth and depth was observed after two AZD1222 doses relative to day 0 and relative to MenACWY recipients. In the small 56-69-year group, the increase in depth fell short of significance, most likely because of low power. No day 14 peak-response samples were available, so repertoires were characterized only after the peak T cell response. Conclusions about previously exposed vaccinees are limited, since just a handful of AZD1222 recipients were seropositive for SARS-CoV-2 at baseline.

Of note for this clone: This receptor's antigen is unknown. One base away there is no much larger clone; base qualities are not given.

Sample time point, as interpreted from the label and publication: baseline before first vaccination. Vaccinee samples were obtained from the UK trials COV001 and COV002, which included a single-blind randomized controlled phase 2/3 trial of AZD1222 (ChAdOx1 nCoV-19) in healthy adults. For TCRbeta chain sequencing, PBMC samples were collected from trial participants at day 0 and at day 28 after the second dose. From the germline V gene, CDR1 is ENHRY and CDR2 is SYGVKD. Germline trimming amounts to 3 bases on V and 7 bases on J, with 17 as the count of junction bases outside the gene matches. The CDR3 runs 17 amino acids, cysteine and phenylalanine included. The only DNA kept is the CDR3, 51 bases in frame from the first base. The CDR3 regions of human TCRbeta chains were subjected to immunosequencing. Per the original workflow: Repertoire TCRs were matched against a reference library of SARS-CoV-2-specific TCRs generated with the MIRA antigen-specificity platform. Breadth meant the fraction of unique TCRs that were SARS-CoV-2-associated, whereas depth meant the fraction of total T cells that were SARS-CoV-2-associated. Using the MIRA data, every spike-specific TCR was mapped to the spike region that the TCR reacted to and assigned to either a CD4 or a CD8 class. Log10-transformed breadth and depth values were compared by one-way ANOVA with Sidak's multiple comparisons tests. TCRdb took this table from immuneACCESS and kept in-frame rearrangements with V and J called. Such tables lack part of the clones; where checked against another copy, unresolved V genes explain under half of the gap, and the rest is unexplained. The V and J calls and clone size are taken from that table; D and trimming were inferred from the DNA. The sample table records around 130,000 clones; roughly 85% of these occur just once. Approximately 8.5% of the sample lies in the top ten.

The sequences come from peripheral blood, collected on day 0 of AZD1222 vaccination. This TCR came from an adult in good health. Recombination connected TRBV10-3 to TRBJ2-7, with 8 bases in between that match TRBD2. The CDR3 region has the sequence CAISERPSQLAGDEQYF. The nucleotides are TGTGCCATCAGTGAACGACCTTCCCAGCTAGCGGGTGATGAGCAGTACTTC.